This T cell receptor beta chain was captured in a study of T-cell memory formation after mild COVID-19. CDR1 and CDR2 from the germline V gene are SEHNR and FQNEAQ (reference sequence). Trimming removed 1 base at V and 5 bases at J, with 11 bases between. The CDR3 totals 15 residues. TCRdb fed the 5' RACE reads into MiXCR, producing one record per CDR3 protein. The sample carries under 550,000 distinct CDR3 sequences, roughly 18% recorded once. J is TRBJ2-2 and V is TRBV7-9; a weak D match, TRBD1 (6 bases). Sequencing was performed on PBMCs or a T cell subset sorted from them (not recorded which). This clonotype was obtained from a man aged 18 to 30 who had mild COVID-19 (a few samples of this study predate the infection). Cell type and time point are not known. Here the CDR3 DNA reads TGTGCCAGCAGCTTAGGGGACGACAGGACCGGGGAGCTGTTTTTT. Translation: CASSLGDDRTGELFF.